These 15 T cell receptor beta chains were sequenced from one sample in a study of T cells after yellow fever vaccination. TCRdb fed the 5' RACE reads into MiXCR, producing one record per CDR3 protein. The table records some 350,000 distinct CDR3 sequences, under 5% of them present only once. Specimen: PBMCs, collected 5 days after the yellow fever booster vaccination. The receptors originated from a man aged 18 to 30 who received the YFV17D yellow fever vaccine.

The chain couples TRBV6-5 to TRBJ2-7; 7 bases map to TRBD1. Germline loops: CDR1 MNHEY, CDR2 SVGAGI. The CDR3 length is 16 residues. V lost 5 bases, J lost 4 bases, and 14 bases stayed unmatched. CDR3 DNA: TGTGCCAGCAGTCGGACAGGCCCAAACTCCCGATACGAGCAGTACGTC. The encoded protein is CASSRTGPNSRYEQYV.

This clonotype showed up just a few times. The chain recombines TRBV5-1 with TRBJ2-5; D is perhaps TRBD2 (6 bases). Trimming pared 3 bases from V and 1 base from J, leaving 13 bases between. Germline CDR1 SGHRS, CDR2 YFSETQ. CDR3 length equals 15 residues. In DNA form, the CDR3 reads TGCGCCAGCAGCTCATTTGGGACTCCCCAAGAGACCCAGTACTTC. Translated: CASSSFGTPQETQYF.

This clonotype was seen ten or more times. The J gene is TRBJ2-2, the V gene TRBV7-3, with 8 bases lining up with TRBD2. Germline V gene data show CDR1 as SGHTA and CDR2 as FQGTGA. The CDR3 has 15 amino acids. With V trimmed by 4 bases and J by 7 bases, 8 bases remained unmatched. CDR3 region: CASSSSRGGSGELFF. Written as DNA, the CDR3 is TGTGCCAGCAGCTCCTCTCGGGGGGGAAGCGGGGAGCTGTTTTTT.

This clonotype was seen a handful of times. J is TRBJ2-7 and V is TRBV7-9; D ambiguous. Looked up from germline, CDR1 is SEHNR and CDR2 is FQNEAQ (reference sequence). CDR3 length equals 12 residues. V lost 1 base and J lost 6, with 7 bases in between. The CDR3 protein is CASSLVVGEQYF. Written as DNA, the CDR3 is TGTGCCAGCAGCTTAGTCGTGGGCGAGCAGTACTTC.

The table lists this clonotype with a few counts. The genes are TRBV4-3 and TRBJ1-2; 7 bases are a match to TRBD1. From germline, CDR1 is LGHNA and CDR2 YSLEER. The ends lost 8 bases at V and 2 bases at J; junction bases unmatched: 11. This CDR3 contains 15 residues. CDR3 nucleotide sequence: TGCGCCAGCGAGGGCTACAGGGGTCTAAACTATGGCTACACCTTC. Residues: CASEGYRGLNYGYTF.

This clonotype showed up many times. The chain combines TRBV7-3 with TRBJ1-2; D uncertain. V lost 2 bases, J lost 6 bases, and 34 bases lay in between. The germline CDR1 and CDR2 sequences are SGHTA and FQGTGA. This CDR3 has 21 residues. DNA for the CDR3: TGTGCCAGCAGCTTACCCGCCGGGCCTCGCGGTATTTGGGTGCCCCTGAATGGCTACACCTTC. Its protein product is CASSLPAGPRGIWVPLNGYTF.

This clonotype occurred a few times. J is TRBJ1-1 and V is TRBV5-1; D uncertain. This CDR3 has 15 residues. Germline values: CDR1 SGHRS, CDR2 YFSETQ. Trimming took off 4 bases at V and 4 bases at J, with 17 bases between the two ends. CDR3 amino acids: CASSGEGEVGTEAFF. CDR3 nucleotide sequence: TGCGCCAGCAGCGGAGAAGGTGAAGTGGGCACTGAAGCTTTCTTT. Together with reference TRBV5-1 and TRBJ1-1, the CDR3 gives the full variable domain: KAGVTQTPRYLIKTRGQQVTLSCSPISGHRSVSWYQQTPGQGLQFLFEYFSETQRNKGNFPGRFSGRQFSNSRSEMNVSTLELGDSALYLCASSGEGEVGTEAFFGQGTRLTVV.

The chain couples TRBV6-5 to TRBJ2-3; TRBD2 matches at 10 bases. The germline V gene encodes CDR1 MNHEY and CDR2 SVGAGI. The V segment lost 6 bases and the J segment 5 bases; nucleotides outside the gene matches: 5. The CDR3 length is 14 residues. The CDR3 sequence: CASRRTSGEDTQYF. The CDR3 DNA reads TGTGCCAGCAGACGGACTAGCGGAGAAGATACGCAGTATTTT.

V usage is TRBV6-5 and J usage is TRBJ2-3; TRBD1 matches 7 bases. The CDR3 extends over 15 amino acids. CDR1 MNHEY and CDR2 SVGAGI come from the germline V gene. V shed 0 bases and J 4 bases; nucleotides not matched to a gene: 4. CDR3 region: CASSYSTGLSDTQYF. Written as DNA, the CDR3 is TGTGCCAGCAGTTACTCGACAGGGTTATCAGATACGCAGTATTTT.

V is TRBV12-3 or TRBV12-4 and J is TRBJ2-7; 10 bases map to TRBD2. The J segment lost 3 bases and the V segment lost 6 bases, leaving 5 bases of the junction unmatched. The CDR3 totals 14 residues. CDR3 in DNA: TGTGCCAGCAGCTTTCGGACTAGCGGCTACGAGCAGTACTTC. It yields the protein CASSFRTSGYEQYF.

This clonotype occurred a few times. DNA of the CDR3: TGTGCCTGGAGTGTACCGACATTCGAGCAGTACTTC. Translation: CAWSVPTFEQYF. The V gene is TRBV30, the J gene TRBJ2-7; D is ambiguous. Trimming took 0 bases from V and 6 from J, leaving 9 bases between them. CDR1 and CDR2 from the germline V gene are GTSNPN and SVGIG (reference sequence). The CDR3 has 12 amino acids.

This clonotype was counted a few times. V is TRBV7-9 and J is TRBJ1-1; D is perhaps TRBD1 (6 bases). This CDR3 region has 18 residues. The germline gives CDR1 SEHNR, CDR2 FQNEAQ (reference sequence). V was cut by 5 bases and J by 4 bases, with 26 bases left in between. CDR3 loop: CASSPIAGRDNRVTEAFF. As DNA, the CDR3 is TGTGCCAGCAGCCCTATAGCGGGCCGGGACAATCGGGTCACTGAAGCTTTCTTT.

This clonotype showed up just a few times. CDR3 sequence reads: CASSRRQVGAGRQPQHF. The CDR3 DNA follows: TGTGCCAGCAGCCGGCGACAGGTCGGAGCTGGGCGGCAGCCCCAGCATTTT. The gene calls are TRBV5-6 and TRBJ1-5, with D possibly being TRBD1 (6 bases). CDR3 length: 17 residues. Trimming shortened V by 4 bases and J by 7 bases, and 24 bases separated the two germline ends. Germline V gene sequence: CDR1 SGHDT, CDR2 YYEEEE.

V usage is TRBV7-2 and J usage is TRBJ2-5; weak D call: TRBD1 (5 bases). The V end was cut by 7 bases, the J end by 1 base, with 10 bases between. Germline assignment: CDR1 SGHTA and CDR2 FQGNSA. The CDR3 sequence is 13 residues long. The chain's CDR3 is CASTRQLQETQYF. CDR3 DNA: TGTGCCAGCACCCGACAGCTCCAAGAGACCCAGTACTTC.

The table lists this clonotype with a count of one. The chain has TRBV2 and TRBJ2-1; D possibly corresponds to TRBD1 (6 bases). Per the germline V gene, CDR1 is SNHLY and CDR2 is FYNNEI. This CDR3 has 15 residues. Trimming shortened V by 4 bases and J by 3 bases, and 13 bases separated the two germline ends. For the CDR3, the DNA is TGTGCCAGCAGTGGGGGACCAGGGGTCTACAATGAGCAGTTCTTC. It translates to CASSGGPGVYNEQFF. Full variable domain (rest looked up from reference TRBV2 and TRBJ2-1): EPEVTQTPSHQVTQMGQEVILRCVPISNHLYFYWYRQILGQKVEFLVSFYNNEISEKSEIFDDQFSVERPDGSNFTLKIRSTKLEDSAMYFCASSGGPGVYNEQFFGPGTRLTVL.